The rows below give T cell receptor beta chains drawn from one sample of a study of beta chain features in type 1 diabetes. TCRdb's copy holds only in-frame clones and misses some; the assay was immunoSEQ multiplex PCR. The table has about 620,000 clones, roughly 15% seen once. The sample comprised naive CD4+ T cells from blood. Receptor source: a man between 18 and 29 years old in good health. Both conserved end residues are part of each CDR3. A row's size may be missing; if present it is once, few, many or a size class.

v_call: TRBV4-3
clone_size: few
j_call: TRBJ2-3
cdr3_aa: CASSRSTSGRAGTDTQYF

v_call: TRBV28
clone_size: few
j_call: TRBJ2-1
cdr3_aa: CASRTSGGYVEQFF

v_call: TRBV5-4
clone_size: few
j_call: TRBJ2-7
cdr3_aa: CASSRGDRGIYEQYF

v_call: TRBV9
clone_size: .
j_call: TRBJ2-1
cdr3_aa: CASSRASGAYNEQFF

v_call: TRBV7-9
clone_size: .
j_call: TRBJ2-3
cdr3_aa: CASSLAGTGVTDTQYF

v_call: TRBV25-1
clone_size: few
j_call: TRBJ1-1
cdr3_aa: CASSERGGQSMNTEAFF

v_call: TRBV7-3
clone_size: .
j_call: TRBJ2-1
cdr3_aa: CASSPVGKYHSSYNEQFF

v_call: TRBV21-1
clone_size: few
j_call: TRBJ2-1
cdr3_aa: CYSGVKDEQFF

v_call: TRBV28
clone_size: few
j_call: TRBJ2-6
cdr3_aa: CASSPYFRGPSGANVLTF

v_call: TRBV6-5
clone_size: .
j_call: TRBJ2-7
cdr3_aa: CASRGVAGPYEQYF

v_call: TRBV5-6
clone_size: once
j_call: TRBJ2-1
cdr3_aa: CASSLGQLSYNEQFF

v_call: TRBV7-2
clone_size: few
j_call: TRBJ2-1
cdr3_aa: CASSFTTGSGEQFF

v_call: TRBV19
clone_size: .
j_call: TRBJ2-3
cdr3_aa: CASRTGTGLTDTQYF

v_call: TRBV6-1
clone_size: few
j_call: TRBJ1-2
cdr3_aa: CAGGGTAWVYGYTF

v_call: TRBV19
clone_size: .
j_call: TRBJ1-5
cdr3_aa: CASSIWSSNQPQHF

v_call: TRBV10-3
clone_size: few
j_call: TRBJ2-2
cdr3_aa: CAISASGHNTGELFF

v_call: TRBV28
clone_size: .
j_call: TRBJ1-1
cdr3_aa: CASSFNWGANTEAFF